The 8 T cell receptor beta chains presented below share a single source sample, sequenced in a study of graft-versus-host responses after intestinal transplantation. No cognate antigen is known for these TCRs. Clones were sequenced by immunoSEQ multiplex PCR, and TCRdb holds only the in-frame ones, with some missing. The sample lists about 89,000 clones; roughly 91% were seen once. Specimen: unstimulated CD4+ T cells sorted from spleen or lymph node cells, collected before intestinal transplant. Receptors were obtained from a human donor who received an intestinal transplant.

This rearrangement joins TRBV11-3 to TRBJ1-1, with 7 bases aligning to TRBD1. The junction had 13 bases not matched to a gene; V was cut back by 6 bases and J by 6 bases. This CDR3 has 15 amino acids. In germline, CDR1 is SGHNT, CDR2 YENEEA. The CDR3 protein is CASSLLGQVVAEAFF. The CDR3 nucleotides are TGTGCCAGCAGTTTACTTGGACAGGTGGTCGCTGAAGCTTTCTTT.

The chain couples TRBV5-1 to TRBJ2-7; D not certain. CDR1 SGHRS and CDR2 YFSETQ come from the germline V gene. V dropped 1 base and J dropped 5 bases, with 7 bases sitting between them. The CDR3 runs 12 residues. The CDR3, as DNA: TGCGCCAGCAGCTTGCGCGAGGACGAGCAGTACTTC. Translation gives CASSLREDEQYF.

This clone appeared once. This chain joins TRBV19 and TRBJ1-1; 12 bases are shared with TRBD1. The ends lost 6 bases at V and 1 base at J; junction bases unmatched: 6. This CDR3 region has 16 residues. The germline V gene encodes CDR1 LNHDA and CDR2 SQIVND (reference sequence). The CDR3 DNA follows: TGTGCCAGTAGCAACCGGGACAGGGGGCGGAACACTGAAGCTTTCTTT. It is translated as CASSNRDRGRNTEAFF.

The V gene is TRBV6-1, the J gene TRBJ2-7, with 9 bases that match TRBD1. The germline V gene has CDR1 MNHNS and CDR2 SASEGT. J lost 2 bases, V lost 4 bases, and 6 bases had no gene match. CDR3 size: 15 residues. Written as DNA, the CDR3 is TGTGCCAGCAGTGTACCGGGACAGGGTCCCTACGAGCAGTACTTC. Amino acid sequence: CASSVPGQGPYEQYF.

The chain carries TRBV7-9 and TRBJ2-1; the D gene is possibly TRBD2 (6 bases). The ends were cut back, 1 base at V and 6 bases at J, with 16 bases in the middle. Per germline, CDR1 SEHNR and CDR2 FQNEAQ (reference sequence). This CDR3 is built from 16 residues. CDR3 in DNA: TGTGCCAGCAGCTTAGTCGTCTCTAGCGTAGGCAATGAGCAGTTCTTC. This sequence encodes CASSLVVSSVGNEQFF.

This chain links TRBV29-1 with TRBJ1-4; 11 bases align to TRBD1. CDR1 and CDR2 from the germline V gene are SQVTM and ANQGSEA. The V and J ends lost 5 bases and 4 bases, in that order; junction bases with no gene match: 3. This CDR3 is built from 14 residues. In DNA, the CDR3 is TGCAGCGTTCAGGGGACAGGGGGTAATGAAAAACTGTTTTTT. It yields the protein CSVQGTGGNEKLFF.

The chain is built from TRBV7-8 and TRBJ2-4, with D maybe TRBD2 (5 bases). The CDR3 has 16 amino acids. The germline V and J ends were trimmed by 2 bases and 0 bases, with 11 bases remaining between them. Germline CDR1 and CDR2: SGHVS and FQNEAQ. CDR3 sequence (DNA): TGTGCCAGCAGCTTAACGGGAACCTTAGCCAAAAACATTCAGTACTTC. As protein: CASSLTGTLAKNIQYF.

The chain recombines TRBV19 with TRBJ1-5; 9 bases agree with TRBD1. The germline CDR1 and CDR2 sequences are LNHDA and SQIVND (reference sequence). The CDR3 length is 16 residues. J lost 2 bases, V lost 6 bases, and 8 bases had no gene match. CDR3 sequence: CASSLGQGIGNQPQHF. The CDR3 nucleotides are TGTGCCAGTAGCCTTGGACAGGGGATCGGCAATCAGCCCCAGCATTTT.